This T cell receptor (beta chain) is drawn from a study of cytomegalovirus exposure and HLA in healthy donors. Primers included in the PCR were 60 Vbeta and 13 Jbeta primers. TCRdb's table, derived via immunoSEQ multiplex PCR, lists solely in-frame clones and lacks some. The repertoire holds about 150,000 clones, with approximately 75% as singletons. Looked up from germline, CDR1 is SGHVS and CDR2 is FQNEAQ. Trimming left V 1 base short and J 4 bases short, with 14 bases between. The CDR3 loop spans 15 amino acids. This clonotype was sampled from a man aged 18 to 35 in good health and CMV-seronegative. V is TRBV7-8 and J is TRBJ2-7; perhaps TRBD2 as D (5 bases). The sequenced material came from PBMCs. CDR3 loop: CASSLEERAAYEQYF. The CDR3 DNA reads TGTGCCAGCAGCTTAGAGGAGAGGGCGGCATACGAGCAGTACTTC. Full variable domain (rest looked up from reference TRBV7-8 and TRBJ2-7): GAGVSQSPRYKVAKRGQDVALRCDPISGHVSLFWYQQALGQGPEFLTYFQNEAQLDKSGLPSDRFFAERPEGSVSTLKIQRTQQEDSAVYLCASSLEERAAYEQYFGPGTRLTVT.